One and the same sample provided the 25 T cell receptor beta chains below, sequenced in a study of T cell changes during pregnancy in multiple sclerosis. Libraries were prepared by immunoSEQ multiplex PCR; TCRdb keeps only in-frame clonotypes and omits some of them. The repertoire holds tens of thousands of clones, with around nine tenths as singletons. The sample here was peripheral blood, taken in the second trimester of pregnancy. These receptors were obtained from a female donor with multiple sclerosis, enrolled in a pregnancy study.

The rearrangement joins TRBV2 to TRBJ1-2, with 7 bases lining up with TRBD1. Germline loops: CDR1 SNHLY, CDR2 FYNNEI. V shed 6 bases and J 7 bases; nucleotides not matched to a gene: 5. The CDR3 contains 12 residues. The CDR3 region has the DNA TGTGCCAGCAGACCAGACAGGGCTGGCTACACCTTC. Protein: CASRPDRAGYTF.

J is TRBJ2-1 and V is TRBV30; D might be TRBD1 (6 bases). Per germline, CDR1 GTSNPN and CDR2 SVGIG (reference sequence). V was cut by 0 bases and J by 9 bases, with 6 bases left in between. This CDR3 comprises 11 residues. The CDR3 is CAWSVQGEQFF. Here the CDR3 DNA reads TGTGCCTGGAGTGTACAGGGTGAGCAGTTCTTC. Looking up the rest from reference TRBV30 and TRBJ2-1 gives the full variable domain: SQTIHQWPATLVQPVGSPLSLECTVEGTSNPNLYWYRQAAGRGLQLLFYSVGIGQISSEVPQNLSASRPQDRQFILSSKKLLLSDSGFYLCAWSVQGEQFFGPGTRLTVL.

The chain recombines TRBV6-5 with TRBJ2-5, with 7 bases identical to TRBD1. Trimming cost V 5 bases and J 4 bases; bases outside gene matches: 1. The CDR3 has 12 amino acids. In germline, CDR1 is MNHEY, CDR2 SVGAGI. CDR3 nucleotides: TGTGCCAGCAGTGGGACAGCAGAGACCCAGTACTTC. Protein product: CASSGTAETQYF.

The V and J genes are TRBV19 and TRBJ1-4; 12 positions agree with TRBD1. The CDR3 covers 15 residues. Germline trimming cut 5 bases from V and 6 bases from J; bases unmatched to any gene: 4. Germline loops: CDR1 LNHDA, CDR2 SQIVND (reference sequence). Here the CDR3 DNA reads TGTGCCAGTAGTCCGGGACAGGGGGCGCATGAAAAACTGTTTTTT. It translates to CASSPGQGAHEKLFF.

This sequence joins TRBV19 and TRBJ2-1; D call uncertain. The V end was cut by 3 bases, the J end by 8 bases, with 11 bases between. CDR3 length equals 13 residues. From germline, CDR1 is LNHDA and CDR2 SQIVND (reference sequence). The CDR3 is CASSIGHPDEQFF. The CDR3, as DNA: TGTGCCAGTAGTATTGGGCATCCCGATGAGCAGTTCTTC.

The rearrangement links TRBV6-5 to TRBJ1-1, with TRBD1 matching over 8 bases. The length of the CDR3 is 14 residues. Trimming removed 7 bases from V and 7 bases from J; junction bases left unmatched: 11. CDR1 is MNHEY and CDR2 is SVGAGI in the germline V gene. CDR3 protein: CASTRTGTGVEAFF. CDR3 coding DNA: TGTGCCAGCACCCGAACAGGGACAGGAGTTGAAGCTTTCTTT.

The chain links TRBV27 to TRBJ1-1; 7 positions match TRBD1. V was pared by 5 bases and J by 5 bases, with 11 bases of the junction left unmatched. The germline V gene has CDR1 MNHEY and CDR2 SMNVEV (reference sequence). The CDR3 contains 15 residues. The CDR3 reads CASSPRTGRRTEAFF. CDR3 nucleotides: TGTGCCAGCAGTCCTCGGACAGGCCGGAGAACTGAAGCTTTCTTT.

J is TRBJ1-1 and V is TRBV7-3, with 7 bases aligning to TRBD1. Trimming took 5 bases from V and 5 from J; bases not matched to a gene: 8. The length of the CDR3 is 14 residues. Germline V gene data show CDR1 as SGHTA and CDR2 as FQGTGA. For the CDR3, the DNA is TGTGCCAGCAGCCCGACAGGGTTTCGGACTGAAGCTTTCTTT. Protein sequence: CASSPTGFRTEAFF.

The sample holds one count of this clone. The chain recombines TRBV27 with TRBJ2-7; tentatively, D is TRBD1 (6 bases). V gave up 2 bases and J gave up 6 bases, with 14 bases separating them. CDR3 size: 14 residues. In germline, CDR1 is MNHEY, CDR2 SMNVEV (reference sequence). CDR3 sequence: CASSLVQGTTEQYF. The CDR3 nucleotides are TGTGCCAGCAGTTTAGTACAGGGAACCACCGAGCAGTACTTC.

As DNA, the CDR3 is TGTGCCAGCAGCTTTGCGGGGGTGTCCTACGAGCAGTACTTC. Translated: CASSFAGVSYEQYF. The chain joins TRBV11-3 to TRBJ2-7; TRBD2 aligns across 7 bases. The germline V gene has CDR1 SGHNT and CDR2 YENEEA. The CDR3 length is 14 residues. Trimming removed 3 bases from V and 1 base from J; junction bases left unmatched: 3.

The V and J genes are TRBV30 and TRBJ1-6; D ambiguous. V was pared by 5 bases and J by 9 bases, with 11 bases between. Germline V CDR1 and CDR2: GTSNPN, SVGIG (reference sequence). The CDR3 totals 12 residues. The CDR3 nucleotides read TGTGCCTGGGATCGGGTGAGTTCACCCCTCCACTTT. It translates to CAWDRVSSPLHF.

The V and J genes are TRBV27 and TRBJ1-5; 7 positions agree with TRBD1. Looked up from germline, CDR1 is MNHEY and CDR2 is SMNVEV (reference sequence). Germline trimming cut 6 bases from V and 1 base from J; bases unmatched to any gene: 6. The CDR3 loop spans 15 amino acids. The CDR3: CASRGGLRSNQPQHF. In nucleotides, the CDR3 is TGTGCCAGCAGAGGGGGCCTTAGGAGCAATCAGCCCCAGCATTTT.

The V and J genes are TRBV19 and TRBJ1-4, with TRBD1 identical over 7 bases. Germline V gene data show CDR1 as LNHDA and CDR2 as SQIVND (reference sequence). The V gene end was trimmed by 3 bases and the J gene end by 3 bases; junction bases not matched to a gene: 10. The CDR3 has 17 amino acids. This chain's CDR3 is CASSIRRGTAPNEKLFF. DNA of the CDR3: TGTGCCAGTAGTATCCGCCGGGGGACAGCACCTAATGAAAAACTGTTTTTT.

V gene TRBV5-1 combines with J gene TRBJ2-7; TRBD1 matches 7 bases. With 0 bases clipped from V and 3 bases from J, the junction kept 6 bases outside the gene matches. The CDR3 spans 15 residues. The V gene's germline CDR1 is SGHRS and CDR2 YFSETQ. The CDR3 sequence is CASSLEQGSYYEQYF. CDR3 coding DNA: TGCGCCAGCAGCTTGGAACAGGGGTCCTACTACGAGCAGTACTTC.

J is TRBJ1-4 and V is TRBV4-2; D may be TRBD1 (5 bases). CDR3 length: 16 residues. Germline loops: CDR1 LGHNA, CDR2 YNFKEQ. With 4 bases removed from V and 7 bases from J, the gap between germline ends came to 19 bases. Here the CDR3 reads CASSPSITGRGEKLFF. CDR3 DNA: TGTGCCAGCAGCCCCTCAATCACAGGTAGGGGTGAAAAACTGTTTTTT.

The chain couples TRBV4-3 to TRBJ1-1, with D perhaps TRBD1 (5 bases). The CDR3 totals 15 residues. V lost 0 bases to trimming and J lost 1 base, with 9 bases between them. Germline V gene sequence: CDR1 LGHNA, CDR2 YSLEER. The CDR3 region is CASSQEDRRNTEAFF. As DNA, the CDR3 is TGCGCCAGCAGCCAAGAAGACAGAAGGAACACTGAAGCTTTCTTT.

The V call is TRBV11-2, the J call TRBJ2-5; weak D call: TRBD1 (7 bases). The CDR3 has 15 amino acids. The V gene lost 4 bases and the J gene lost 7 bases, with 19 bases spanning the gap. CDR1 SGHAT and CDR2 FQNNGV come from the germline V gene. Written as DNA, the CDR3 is TGTGCCAGCAGCTGGGGGGACAGCCGCACCGGGACCCAGTACTTC. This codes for CASSWGDSRTGTQYF.

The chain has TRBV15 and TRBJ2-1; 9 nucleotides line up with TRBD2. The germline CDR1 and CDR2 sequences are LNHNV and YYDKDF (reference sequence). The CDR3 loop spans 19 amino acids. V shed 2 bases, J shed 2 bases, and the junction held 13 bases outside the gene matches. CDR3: CATSRSVWKREVTYNEQFF. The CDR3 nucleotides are TGTGCCACCAGCAGATCAGTTTGGAAGCGGGAGGTCACCTACAATGAGCAGTTCTTC.

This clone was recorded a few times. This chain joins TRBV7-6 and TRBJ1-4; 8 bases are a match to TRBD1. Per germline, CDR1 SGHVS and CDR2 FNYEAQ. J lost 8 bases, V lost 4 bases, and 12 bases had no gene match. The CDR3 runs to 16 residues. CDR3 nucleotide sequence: TGTGCCAGCAGCTCCGGACAGGGAGGGATTTTGGAAAAACTGTTTTTT. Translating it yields CASSSGQGGILEKLFF.

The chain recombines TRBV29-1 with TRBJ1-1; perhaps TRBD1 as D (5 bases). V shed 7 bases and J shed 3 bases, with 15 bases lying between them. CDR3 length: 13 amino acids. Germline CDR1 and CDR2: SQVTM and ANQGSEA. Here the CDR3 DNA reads TGCAGCGCTGGAGGGGTTGTGGACACTGAAGCTTTCTTT. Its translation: CSAGGVVDTEAFF.

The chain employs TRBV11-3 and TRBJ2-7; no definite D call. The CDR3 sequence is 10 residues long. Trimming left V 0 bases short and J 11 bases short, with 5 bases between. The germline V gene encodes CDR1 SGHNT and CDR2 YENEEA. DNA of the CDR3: TGTGCCAGCAGCTTAGATATTAAGTACTTC. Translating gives CASSLDIKYF.

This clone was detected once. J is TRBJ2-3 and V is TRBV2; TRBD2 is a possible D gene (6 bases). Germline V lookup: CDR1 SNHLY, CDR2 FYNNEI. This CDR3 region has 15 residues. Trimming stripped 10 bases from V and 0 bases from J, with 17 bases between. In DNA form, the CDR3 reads TGTGCCATTTTAGCGGCGAGGAGTAGCACAGATACGCAGTATTTT. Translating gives CAILAARSSTDTQYF.

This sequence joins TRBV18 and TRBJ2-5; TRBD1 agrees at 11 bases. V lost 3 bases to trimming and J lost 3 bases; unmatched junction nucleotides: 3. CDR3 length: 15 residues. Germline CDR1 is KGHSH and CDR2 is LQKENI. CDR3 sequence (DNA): TGTGCCAGCTCACCGGGGACAGGGGGAGAAGAGACCCAGTACTTC. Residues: CASSPGTGGEETQYF.

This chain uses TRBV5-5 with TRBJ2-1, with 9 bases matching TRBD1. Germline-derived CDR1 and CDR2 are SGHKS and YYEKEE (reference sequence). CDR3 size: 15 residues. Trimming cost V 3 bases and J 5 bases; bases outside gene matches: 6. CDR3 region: CASSWGTGRNNEQFF. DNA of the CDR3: TGTGCCAGCAGCTGGGGGACAGGGAGAAACAATGAGCAGTTCTTC.

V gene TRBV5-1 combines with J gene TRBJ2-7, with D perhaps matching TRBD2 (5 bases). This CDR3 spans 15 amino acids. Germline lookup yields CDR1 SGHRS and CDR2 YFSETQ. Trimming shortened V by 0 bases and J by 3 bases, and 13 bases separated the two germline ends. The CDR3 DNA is TGCGCCAGCAGCTTGGTCCTCGGAGGTAACTACGAGCAGTACTTC. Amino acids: CASSLVLGGNYEQYF.